This section outlines one TCR beta chain sequence together with its context. Antigen: not known. The CDR3 runs to 18 residues. Germline V gene sequence: CDR1 KGHSH, CDR2 LQKENI. With V trimmed by 3 bases and J by 0 bases, 8 bases remained unmatched. With 60 Vbeta and 13 Jbeta primers, the PCR was carried out. The assay was immunoSEQ multiplex PCR, and TCRdb's table has in-frame clones only and misses some. In all, the sample yields about 96,000 clones. These data are taken from a study of cytomegalovirus exposure and HLA in healthy donors. Study conclusions and caveats: The majority of TCR sequences were rare, yet some public TCRs appeared in many donors.

The sequence came from a young woman in good health and CMV-seronegative. Sequencing was done on a sample of PBMCs. This sequence joins TRBV18 and TRBJ2-3; the match to TRBD2 covers 11 bases. The CDR3 loop is CASSPMGTSGSSTDTQYF. CDR3 coding DNA: TGTGCCAGCTCACCCATGGGGACTAGCGGCTCTAGCACAGATACGCAGTATTTT.